A selection of T cell receptor beta chains follows, all from one sample in a study of blood T cell repertoires in COVID-19. Libraries were prepared by immunoSEQ multiplex PCR; TCRdb keeps only in-frame clonotypes and omits some of them. The data show tens of thousands of clones, with around 80% seen just once and 30% to 40% held by the top ten. Sequencing was carried out using peripheral blood. The receptor source for this set is a human donor in a cohort sampled during active COVID-19. Each CDR3 is given with its conserved first and last residue. The order of the fields is J gene, clone size, V gene, D gene, CDR3 protein, CDR3 DNA. The D gene is left open where the match is weak. Rows give clone size only sometimes, using once, few, many, or a class for an expanded clone.

TRBJ1-4 | once | TRBV10-1 | . | CASSDPQKNLATNEKLFF | TGCGCCAGCAGTGACCCTCAGAAGAATCTTGCAACTAATGAAAAACTGTTTTTT
TRBJ2-4 | . | TRBV11-2 | . | CASSLRDKSIQYF | TGTGCCAGCAGCTTAAGGGACAAATCCATTCAGTACTTC
TRBJ2-6 | . | TRBV27 | TRBD1 | CASSWRRQGSGGANVLTF | TGTGCCAGCAGTTGGAGAAGACAGGGCTCAGGCGGGGCCAACGTCCTGACTTTC
TRBJ2-7 | . | TRBV7-2 | . | CASSLWSRGAYEQYF | TGTGCCAGCAGCTTATGGTCCAGGGGGGCTTACGAGCAGTACTTC
TRBJ1-1 | . | TRBV7-9 | . | CASSLDSTEAFF | TGTGCCAGCAGCTTAGACAGCACTGAAGCTTTCTTT
TRBJ1-3 | once | TRBV5-1 | . | CASQEAGSAGAAGNTIYF | TGCGCCAGCCAGGAGGCAGGTAGCGCGGGGGCTGCTGGAAACACCATATATTTT
TRBJ1-5 | . | TRBV6-6 | . | CASSYGGYSNQPQHF | TGTGCCAGCAGTTATGGAGGGTATAGCAATCAGCCCCAGCATTTT
TRBJ1-2 | . | TRBV28 | TRBD1 | CASSDRGLYGYTF | TGTGCCAGCAGTGACAGGGGACTCTATGGCTACACCTTC
TRBJ1-1 | . | TRBV28 | TRBD1 | CASNPQGVNTEAFF | TGTGCCAGCAATCCCCAGGGGGTAAACACTGAAGCTTTCTTT
TRBJ2-2 | . | TRBV21-1 | . | CASSKKRTGTFGELFF | TGTGCCAGCAGCAAAAAGAGGACAGGGACCTTCGGGGAGCTGTTTTTT
TRBJ2-1 | . | TRBV4-1 | . | CASSHPRGFRISYNEQFF | TGCGCCAGCAGCCACCCCAGGGGCTTTAGGATCTCCTACAATGAGCAGTTCTTC
TRBJ2-1 | . | TRBV29-1 | TRBD1 | CSAGTGAEGQFF | TGCAGCGCCGGGACAGGGGCTGAGGGGCAGTTCTTC
TRBJ1-6 | few | TRBV6-5 | . | CASRIVGAYNSPLHF | TGTGCCAGCAGGATTGTAGGGGCCTATAATTCACCCCTCCACTTT
TRBJ1-6 | . | TRBV6-5 | . | CASSLDRSNSPLHF | TGTGCCAGCAGTTTAGACAGGAGTAATTCACCCCTCCACTTT
TRBJ1-2 | . | TRBV29-1 | TRBD1 | CSVGTGPDGYTF | TGCAGCGTTGGGACAGGGCCCGATGGCTACACCTTC
TRBJ2-7 | . | TRBV28 | . | CASSLQGYYEQYF | TGTGCCAGCAGTTTACAGGGGTACTACGAGCAGTACTTC
TRBJ2-1 | . | TRBV3-1/TRBV3-2 | TRBD2 | CASSQRGAGAHNEQFF | TGTGCCAGCAGCCAAAGGGGAGCGGGAGCCCACAATGAGCAGTTCTTC
TRBJ2-7 | . | TRBV7-9 | . | CASSGQGLSYEQYF | TGTGCCAGCAGCGGGCAGGGGCTCTCCTACGAGCAGTACTTC
TRBJ2-1 | . | TRBV3-1/TRBV3-2 | TRBD2 | CASSPGTSGSDEQFF | TGTGCCAGCAGCCCCGGGACTAGCGGGAGCGATGAGCAGTTCTTC
TRBJ1-1 | . | TRBV15 | . | CATSRREGGPLMNTEAFF | TGTGCCACCAGCAGACGGGAGGGGGGACCACTCATGAACACTGAAGCTTTCTTT
TRBJ1-5 | . | TRBV30 | . | CAWSGQEGNQPQHF | TGTGCCTGGAGCGGCCAGGAGGGCAATCAGCCCCAGCATTTT
TRBJ2-6 | . | TRBV19 | TRBD1 | CASKTGGAGANVLTF | TGTGCCAGTAAAACAGGGGGCGCAGGGGCCAACGTCCTGACTTTC
TRBJ2-1 | few | TRBV7-2 | . | CASSFESYNEQFF | TGTGCCAGCAGCTTCGAGTCCTACAATGAGCAGTTCTTC
TRBJ2-1 | . | TRBV12-3/TRBV12-4 | . | CASSLIAGEQFF | TGTGCCAGCAGTTTAATCGCGGGCGAGCAGTTCTTC
TRBJ2-1 | . | TRBV11-3 | . | CASMTLNEQFF | TGTGCCAGCATGACTCTCAATGAGCAGTTCTTC
TRBJ2-7 | . | TRBV14 | . | CASSQWGDRTYEQYF | TGTGCCAGCAGCCAATGGGGGGACAGAACCTACGAGCAGTACTTC
TRBJ1-1 | . | TRBV7-2 | . | CASTPSRRQNTEAFF | TGTGCCAGCACCCCCTCGCGGCGGCAGAACACTGAAGCTTTCTTT
TRBJ2-3 | few | TRBV4-2 | . | CASSQGDWRAATDTQYF | TGTGCCAGCAGCCAAGGGGATTGGCGGGCCGCCACAGATACGCAGTATTTT
TRBJ1-1 | . | TRBV18 | . | CASSPAGDGRKAFF | TGTGCCAGCTCGCCTGCCGGAGACGGTCGAAAAGCTTTCTTT
TRBJ1-3 | . | TRBV18 | . | CASSPREGGSGNTIYF | TGTGCCAGCTCACCACGAGAAGGGGGCTCTGGAAACACCATATATTTT
TRBJ2-1 | . | TRBV29-1 | TRBD2 | CSVSSGGTADEQFF | TGCAGCGTAAGTAGCGGGGGGACTGCGGATGAGCAGTTCTTC
TRBJ1-3 | few | TRBV9 | . | CASSVGGNPNTIYF | TGTGCCAGCAGCGTAGGAGGGAATCCAAACACCATATATTTT
TRBJ1-5 | . | TRBV24-1 | TRBD1 | CATAGQGNQPQHF | TGTGCCACCGCGGGACAGGGAAATCAGCCCCAGCATTTT
TRBJ1-5 | . | TRBV3-1/TRBV3-2 | . | CASSQDWGGDQPQHF | TGTGCCAGCAGCCAAGATTGGGGGGGGGATCAGCCCCAGCATTTT
TRBJ1-1 | once | TRBV2 | TRBD1 | CASRFGTGGNTEAFF | TGTGCCAGCAGGTTTGGGACAGGGGGCAACACTGAAGCTTTCTTT
TRBJ2-7 | few | TRBV4-1 | . | CASSQEADFYEQYF | TGCGCCAGCAGCCAAGAGGCCGACTTCTACGAGCAGTACTTC
TRBJ2-1 | . | TRBV5-6 | TRBD2 | CASSLIVGLYNEQFF | TGTGCCAGCAGCTTGATTGTGGGACTATACAATGAGCAGTTCTTC
TRBJ2-7 | . | TRBV11-2 | TRBD1 | CASSLIRTGNEQYF | TGTGCCAGCAGCTTAATCAGGACAGGGAACGAGCAGTACTTC
TRBJ2-3 | . | TRBV9 | TRBD2 | CASSVGTSEYTDTQYF | TGTGCCAGCAGCGTAGGTACTAGCGAATACACAGATACGCAGTATTTT
TRBJ1-1 | . | TRBV11-2 | TRBD1 | CASSPRTGKEVAFF | TGTGCCAGCAGCCCCCGGACAGGGAAAGAAGTAGCTTTCTTT